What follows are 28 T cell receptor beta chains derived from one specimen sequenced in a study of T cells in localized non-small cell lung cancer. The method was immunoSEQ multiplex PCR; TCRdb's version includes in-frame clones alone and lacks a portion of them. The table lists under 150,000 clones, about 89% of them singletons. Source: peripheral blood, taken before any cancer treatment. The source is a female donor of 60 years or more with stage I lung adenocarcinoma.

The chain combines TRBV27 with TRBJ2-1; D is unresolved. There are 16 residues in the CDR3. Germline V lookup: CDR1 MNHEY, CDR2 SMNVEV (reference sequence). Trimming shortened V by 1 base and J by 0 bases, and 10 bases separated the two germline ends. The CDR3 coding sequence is TGTGCCAGCAGTTTATTTGCGTCCAGCTCCTACAATGAGCAGTTCTTC. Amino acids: CASSLFASSSYNEQFF.

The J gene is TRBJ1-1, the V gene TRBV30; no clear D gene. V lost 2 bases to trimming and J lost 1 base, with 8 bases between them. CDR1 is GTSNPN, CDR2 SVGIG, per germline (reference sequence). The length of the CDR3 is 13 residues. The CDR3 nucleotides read TGTGCCTGGAGTACTCGACAGAACACTGAAGCTTTCTTT. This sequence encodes CAWSTRQNTEAFF.

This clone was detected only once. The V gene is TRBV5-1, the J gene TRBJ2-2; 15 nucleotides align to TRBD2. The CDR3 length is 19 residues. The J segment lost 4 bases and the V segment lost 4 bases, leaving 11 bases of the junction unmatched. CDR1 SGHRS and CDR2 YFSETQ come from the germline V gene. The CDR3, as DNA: TGCGCCAGCAGCCGGACTAGCGGGAGGGCAAGCCTGGGCACCGGGGAGCTGTTTTTT. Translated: CASSRTSGRASLGTGELFF.

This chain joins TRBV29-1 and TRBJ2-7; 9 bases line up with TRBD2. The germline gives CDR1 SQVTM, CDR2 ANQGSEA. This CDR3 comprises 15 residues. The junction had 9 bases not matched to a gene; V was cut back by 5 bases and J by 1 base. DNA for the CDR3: TGCAGCGTTAGCCTAGCGGGAAGGAAATCCTACGAGCAGTACTTC. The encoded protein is CSVSLAGRKSYEQYF.

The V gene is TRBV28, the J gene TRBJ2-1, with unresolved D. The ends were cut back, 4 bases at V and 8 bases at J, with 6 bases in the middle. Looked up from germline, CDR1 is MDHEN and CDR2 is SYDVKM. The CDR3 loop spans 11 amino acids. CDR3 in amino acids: CASSSLYEQFF. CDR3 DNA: TGTGCCAGCAGTTCGCTATATGAGCAGTTCTTC.

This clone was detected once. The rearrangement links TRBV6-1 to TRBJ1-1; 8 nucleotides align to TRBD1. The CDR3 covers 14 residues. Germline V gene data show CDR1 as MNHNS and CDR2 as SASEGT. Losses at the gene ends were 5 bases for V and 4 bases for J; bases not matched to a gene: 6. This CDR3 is CASSLSGGVTEAFF. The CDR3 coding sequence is TGTGCCAGCAGTTTATCAGGGGGCGTCACTGAAGCTTTCTTT.

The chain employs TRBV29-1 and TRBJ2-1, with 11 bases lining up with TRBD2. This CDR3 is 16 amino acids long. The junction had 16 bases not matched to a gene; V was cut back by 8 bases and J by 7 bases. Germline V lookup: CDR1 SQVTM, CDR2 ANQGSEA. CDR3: CSTLSGEASGRNEQFF. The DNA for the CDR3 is TGCAGCACGTTGTCGGGGGAGGCTAGCGGGAGGAATGAGCAGTTCTTC.

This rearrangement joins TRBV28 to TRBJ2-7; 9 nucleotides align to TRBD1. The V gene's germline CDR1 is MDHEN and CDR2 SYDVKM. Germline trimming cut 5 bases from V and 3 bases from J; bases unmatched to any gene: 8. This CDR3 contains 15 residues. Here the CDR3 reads CASSPMMGQGYEQYF. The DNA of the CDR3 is TGTGCCAGCAGTCCGATGATGGGACAGGGCTACGAGCAGTACTTC.

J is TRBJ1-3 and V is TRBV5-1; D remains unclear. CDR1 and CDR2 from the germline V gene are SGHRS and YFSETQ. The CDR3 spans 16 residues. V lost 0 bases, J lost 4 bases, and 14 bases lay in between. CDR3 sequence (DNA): TGCGCCAGCAGCTTGGATGGGCGCCTGGTGGGAAACACCATATATTTT. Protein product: CASSLDGRLVGNTIYF.

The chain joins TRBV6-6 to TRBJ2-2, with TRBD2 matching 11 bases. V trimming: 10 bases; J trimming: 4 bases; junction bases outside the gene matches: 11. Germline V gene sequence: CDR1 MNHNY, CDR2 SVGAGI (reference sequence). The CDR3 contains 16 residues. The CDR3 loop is CATWNSGRGGTGELFF. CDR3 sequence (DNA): TGTGCCACGTGGAATAGCGGGAGGGGCGGCACCGGGGAGCTGTTTTTT.

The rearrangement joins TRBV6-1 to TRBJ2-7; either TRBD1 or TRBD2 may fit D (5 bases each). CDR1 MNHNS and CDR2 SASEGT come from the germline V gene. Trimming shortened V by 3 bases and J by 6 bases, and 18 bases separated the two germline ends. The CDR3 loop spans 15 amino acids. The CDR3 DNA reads TGTGCCAGCAGTGAGTCTTCCATAGGGACCCTCGAGCAGTACTTC. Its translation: CASSESSIGTLEQYF.

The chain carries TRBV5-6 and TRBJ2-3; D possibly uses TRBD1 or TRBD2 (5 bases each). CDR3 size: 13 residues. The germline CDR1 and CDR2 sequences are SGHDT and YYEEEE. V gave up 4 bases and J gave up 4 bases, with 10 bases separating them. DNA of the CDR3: TGTGCCAGCAGCGGACTGGGGGCAGATACGCAGTATTTT. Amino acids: CASSGLGADTQYF.

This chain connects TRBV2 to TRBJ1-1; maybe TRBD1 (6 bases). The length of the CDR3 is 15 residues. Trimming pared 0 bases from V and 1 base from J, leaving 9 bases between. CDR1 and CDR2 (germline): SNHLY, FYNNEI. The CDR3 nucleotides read TGTGCCAGCAGTGAAGCGGGCAGGGGGAACACTGAAGCTTTCTTT. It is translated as CASSEAGRGNTEAFF.

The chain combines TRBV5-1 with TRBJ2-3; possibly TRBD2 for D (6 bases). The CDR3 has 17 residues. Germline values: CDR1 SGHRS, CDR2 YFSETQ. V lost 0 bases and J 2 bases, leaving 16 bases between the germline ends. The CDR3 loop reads CASSLAWSGQYTDTQYF. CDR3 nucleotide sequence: TGCGCCAGCAGCTTGGCCTGGAGCGGGCAATACACAGATACGCAGTATTTT. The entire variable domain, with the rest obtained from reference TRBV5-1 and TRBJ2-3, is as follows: KAGVTQTPRYLIKTRGQQVTLSCSPISGHRSVSWYQQTPGQGLQFLFEYFSETQRNKGNFPGRFSGRQFSNSRSEMNVSTLELGDSALYLCASSLAWSGQYTDTQYFGPGTRLTVL.

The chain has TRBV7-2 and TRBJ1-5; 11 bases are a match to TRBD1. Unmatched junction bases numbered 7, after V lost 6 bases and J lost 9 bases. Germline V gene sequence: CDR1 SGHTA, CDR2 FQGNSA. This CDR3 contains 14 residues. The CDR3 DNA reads TGTGCCAGCAGAAGGGACAGGGGGTCCTGGCCCCAGCATTTT. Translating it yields CASRRDRGSWPQHF.

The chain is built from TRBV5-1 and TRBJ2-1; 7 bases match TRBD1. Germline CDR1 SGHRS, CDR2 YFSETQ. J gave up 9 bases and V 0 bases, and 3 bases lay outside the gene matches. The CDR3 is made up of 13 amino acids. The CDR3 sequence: CASSLETGFEQFF. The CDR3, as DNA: TGCGCCAGCAGCTTGGAGACAGGGTTTGAGCAGTTCTTC. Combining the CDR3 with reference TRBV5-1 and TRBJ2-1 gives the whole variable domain KAGVTQTPRYLIKTRGQQVTLSCSPISGHRSVSWYQQTPGQGLQFLFEYFSETQRNKGNFPGRFSGRQFSNSRSEMNVSTLELGDSALYLCASSLETGFEQFFGPGTRLTVL.

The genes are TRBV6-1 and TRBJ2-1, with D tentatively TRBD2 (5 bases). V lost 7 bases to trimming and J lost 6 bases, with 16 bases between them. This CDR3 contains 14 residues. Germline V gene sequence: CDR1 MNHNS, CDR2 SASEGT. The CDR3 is CASIREGRANEQFF. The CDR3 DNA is TGTGCCAGCATCCGAGAAGGGAGAGCCAATGAGCAGTTCTTC.

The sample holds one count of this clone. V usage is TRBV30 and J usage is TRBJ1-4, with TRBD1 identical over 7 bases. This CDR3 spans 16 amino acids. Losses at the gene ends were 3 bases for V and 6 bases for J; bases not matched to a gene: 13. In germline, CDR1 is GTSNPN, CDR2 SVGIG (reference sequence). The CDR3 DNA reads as TGTGCCTGGAGAGCAACCACAGGGGCGGGATATGAAAAACTGTTTTTT. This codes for CAWRATTGAGYEKLFF.

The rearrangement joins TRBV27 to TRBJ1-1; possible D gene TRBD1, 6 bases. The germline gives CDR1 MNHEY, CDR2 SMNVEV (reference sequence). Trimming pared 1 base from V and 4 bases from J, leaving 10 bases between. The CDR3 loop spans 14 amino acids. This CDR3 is CASSLWGPFTEAFF. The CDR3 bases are TGTGCCAGCAGTTTATGGGGGCCTTTCACTGAAGCTTTCTTT.

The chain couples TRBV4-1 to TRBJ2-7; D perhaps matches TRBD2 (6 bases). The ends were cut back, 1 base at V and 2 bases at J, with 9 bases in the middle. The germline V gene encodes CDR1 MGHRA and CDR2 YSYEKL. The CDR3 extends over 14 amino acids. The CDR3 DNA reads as TGCGCCAGCAGCCAAGCGGGGGAAGCCTACGAGCAGTACTTC. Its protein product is CASSQAGEAYEQYF.

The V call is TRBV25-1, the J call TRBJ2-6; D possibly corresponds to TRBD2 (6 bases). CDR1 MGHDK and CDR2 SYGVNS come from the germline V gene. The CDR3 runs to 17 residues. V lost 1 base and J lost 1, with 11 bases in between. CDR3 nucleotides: TGTGCCAGCAGTGAATCGATAGGAGGGTCTGGGGCCAACGTCCTGACTTTC. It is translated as CASSESIGGSGANVLTF.

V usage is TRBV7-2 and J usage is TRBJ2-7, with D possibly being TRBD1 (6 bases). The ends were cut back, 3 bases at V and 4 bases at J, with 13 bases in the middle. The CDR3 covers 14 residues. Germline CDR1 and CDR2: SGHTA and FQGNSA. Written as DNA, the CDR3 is TGTGCCAGCAGCTTCCCCGGGACACTTTACGAGCAGTACTTC. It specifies CASSFPGTLYEQYF.

The DNA of the CDR3 is TGCGCCAGCAGCTTGGCCGGGACAGGGGAGTACGAGCAGTACTTC. This encodes CASSLAGTGEYEQYF. The V and J genes are TRBV5-1 and TRBJ2-7; 10 bases are shared with TRBD1. Germline assignment: CDR1 SGHRS and CDR2 YFSETQ. V trimming: 0 bases; J trimming: 4 bases; junction bases outside the gene matches: 4. The CDR3 is made up of 15 amino acids.

The CDR3: CASSHLADSTDTQYF. CDR3 nucleotides: TGTGCCAGCAGCCATCTAGCGGATAGCACAGATACGCAGTATTTT. The chain uses TRBV14 and TRBJ2-3; 7 bases agree with TRBD2. The V segment lost 3 bases and the J segment 0 bases; nucleotides outside the gene matches: 3. CDR3 length: 15 amino acids. Germline V gene sequence: CDR1 SGHDN, CDR2 FVKESK.

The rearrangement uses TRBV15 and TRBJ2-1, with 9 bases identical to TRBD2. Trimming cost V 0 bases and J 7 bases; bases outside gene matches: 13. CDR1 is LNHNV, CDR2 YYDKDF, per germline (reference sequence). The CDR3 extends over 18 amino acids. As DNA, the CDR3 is TGTGCCACCAGCAGAGATACCTACCTAGGACTAGCGTTAAATGAGCAGTTCTTC. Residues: CATSRDTYLGLALNEQFF. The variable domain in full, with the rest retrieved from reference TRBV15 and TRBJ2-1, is DAMVIQNPRYQVTQFGKPVTLSCSQTLNHNVMYWYQQKSSQAPKLLFHYYDKDFNNEADTPDNFQSRRPNTSFCFLDIRSPGLGDTAMYLCATSRDTYLGLALNEQFFGPGTRLTVL.

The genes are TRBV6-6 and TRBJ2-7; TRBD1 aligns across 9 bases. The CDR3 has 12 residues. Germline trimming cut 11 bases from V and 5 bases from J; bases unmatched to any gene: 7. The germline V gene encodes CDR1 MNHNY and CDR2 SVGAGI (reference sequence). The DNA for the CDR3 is TGTGCCGAATCCGGGACAGGGAACGAGCAGTACTTC. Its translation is CAESGTGNEQYF.

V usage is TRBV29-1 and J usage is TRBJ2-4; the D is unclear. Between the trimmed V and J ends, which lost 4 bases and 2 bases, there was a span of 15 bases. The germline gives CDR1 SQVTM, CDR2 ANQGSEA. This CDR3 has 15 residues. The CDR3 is CSVAISGGPKNIQYF. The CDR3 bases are TGCAGCGTTGCAATTAGTGGCGGACCCAAAAACATTCAGTACTTC.

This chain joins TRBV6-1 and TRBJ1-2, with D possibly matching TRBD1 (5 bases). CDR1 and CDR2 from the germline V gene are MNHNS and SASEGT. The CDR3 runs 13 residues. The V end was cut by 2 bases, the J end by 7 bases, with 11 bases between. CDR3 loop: CASSESRALGYTF. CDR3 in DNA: TGTGCCAGCAGTGAAAGCAGGGCACTTGGCTACACCTTC.